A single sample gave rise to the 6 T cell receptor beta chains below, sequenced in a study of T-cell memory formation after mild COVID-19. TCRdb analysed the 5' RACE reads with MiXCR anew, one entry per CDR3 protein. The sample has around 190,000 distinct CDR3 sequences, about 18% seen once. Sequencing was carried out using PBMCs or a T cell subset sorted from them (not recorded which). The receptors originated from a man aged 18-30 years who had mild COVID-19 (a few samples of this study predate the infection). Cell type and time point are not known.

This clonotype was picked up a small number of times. CDR3 sequence reads: CASTPGMGQPQHF. The CDR3 DNA is TGTGCCAGCACCCCAGGGATGGGACAGCCCCAGCATTTT. The chain joins TRBV12-3 or TRBV12-4 to TRBJ1-5, with D perhaps TRBD1 (5 bases). The length of the CDR3 is 13 residues. Trimming took off 7 bases at V and 7 bases at J, with 14 bases between the two ends.

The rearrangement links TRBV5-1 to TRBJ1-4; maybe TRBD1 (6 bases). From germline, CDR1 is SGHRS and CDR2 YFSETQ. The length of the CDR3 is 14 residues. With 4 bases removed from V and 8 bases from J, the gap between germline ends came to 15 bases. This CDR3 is CASSPEGVEEKLFF. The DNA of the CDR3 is TGCGCCAGCAGCCCGGAGGGGGTCGAGGAAAAACTGTTTTTT. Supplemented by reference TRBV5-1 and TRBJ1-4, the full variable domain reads KAGVTQTPRYLIKTRGQQVTLSCSPISGHRSVSWYQQTPGQGLQFLFEYFSETQRNKGNFPGRFSGRQFSNSRSEMNVSTLELGDSALYLCASSPEGVEEKLFFGSGTQLSVL.

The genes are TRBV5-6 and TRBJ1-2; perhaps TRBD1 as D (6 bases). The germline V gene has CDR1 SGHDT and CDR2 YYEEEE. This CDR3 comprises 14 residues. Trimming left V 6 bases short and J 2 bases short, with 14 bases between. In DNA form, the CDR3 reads TGTGCCAGCAACCTACTGACAGGCAACTATGGCTACACCTTC. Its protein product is CASNLLTGNYGYTF.

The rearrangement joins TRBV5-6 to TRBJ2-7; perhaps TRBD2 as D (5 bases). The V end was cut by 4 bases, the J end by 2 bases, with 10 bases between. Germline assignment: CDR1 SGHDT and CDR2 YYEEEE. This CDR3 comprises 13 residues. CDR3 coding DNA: TGTGCCAGCAGCCCGGTGGAGGCCTACGAGCAGTACTTC. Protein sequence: CASSPVEAYEQYF.

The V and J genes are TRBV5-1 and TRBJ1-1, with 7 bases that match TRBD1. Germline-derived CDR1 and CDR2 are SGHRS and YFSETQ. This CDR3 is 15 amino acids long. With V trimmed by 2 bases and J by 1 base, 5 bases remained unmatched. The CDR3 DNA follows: TGCGCCAGCAGCTTATCAGGGGGGTGGAACACTGAAGCTTTCTTT. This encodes CASSLSGGWNTEAFF.

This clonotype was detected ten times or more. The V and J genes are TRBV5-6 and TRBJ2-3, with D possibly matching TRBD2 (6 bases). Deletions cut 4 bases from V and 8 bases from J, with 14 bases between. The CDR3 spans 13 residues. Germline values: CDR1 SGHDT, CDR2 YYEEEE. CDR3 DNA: TGTGCCAGCAGCCAGAGCGGGCTGGGTACGCAGTATTTT. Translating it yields CASSQSGLGTQYF.